Listed here are 14 T cell receptor beta chains from one sample, sequenced in a study of vaccination and CD4 T cells after COVID-19. The Oncomine TCR Beta short-read assay was applied to DNA of cultured CD4+ T cells. A single record per CDR3 protein comes from TCRdb applying MiXCR to the PCR reads. Of thousands of distinct CDR3 sequences in the sample, around three fifths were seen once. As to treatment: approximately 10-day PBMC culture with coronavirus spike peptide pools or control peptides (ViraFEST assay). For these receptors, no antigen is known. Sequencing input: CD4+ T cells from blood, cultured in vitro. The receptors here all came from a human donor who had recovered from COVID-19.

The V call is TRBV6-5, the J call TRBJ1-1; D is uncertain. Germline V lookup: CDR1 MNHEY, CDR2 SVGAGI. The CDR3 runs 14 residues. Trimming took 0 bases from V and 1 from J, leaving 6 bases between them. The CDR3 reads CASSYSPQNTEAFF. The CDR3 DNA reads TGTGCCAGCAGTTACTCCCCACAGAACACTGAAGCTTTCTTT.

The rearrangement uses TRBV19 and TRBJ2-1; 7 positions match TRBD2. CDR1 and CDR2 from the germline V gene are LNHDA and SQIVND (reference sequence). Trimming removed 5 bases from V and 0 bases from J; junction bases left unmatched: 13. This CDR3 contains 18 residues. The CDR3: CASSLDGSGPSSYNEQFF. Here the CDR3 DNA reads TGTGCCAGTAGTCTCGATGGTAGCGGGCCAAGCTCCTACAATGAGCAGTTCTTC.

A few counts support this clonotype. The rearrangement joins TRBV27 to TRBJ1-2; D perhaps matches TRBD1 (6 bases). The V and J ends lost 1 base and 4 bases respectively, with 13 bases between them. This CDR3 contains 15 residues. Germline values: CDR1 MNHEY, CDR2 SMNVEV (reference sequence). The DNA for the CDR3 is TGTGCCAGCAGTTTATTCCCTGGGGGCGGCTATGGCTACACCTTC. It specifies CASSLFPGGGYGYTF.

The chain links TRBV7-9 to TRBJ2-6; 7 nucleotides align to TRBD1. With V trimmed by 5 bases and J by 0 bases, 7 bases remained unmatched. The germline CDR1 and CDR2 sequences are SEHNR and FQNEAQ (reference sequence). The CDR3 has 17 amino acids. The CDR3 sequence is CASSARQGRSGANVLTF. The CDR3 DNA is TGTGCCAGCAGCGCCCGACAGGGCCGCTCTGGGGCCAACGTCCTGACTTTC. Using reference TRBV7-9 and TRBJ2-6 for the parts outside the CDR3, the full variable domain is DTGVSQNPRHKITKRGQNVTFRCDPISEHNRLYWYRQTLGQGPEFLTYFQNEAQLEKSRLLSDRFSAERPKGSFSTLEIQRTEQGDSAMYLCASSARQGRSGANVLTFGAGSRLTVL.

This chain joins TRBV20-1 and TRBJ1-2; 7 positions agree with TRBD1. Germline V CDR1 and CDR2: DFQATT, SNEGSKA (reference sequence). The CDR3 is made up of 13 amino acids. V lost 5 bases and J lost 2; bases outside the gene matches: 5. The CDR3 loop is CSAWDSQNYGYTF. The CDR3 DNA follows: TGCAGTGCTTGGGACAGTCAAAACTATGGCTACACCTTC.

This chain joins TRBV29-1 and TRBJ1-5; D gene ambiguous. This CDR3 region has 13 residues. CDR1 is SQVTM, CDR2 ANQGSEA, per germline. V was pared by 4 bases and J by 7 bases, with 14 bases between. The CDR3 DNA follows: TGCAGCGTTGGGGTGGGCGGAGGGCAGCCCCAGCATTTT. Protein product: CSVGVGGGQPQHF.

J is TRBJ2-7 and V is TRBV5-4; 9 nucleotides agree with TRBD2. CDR1 is SGHNT and CDR2 is YYREEE in the germline V gene (reference sequence). With V trimmed by 0 bases and J by 5 bases, 6 bases remained unmatched. The CDR3 sequence is 15 residues long. The CDR3 sequence is CASSLVAGAPDEQYF. The CDR3 DNA sequence: TGTGCCAGCAGCTTGGTAGCGGGAGCGCCGGACGAGCAGTACTTC.

This clonotype has just a few counts. This rearrangement joins TRBV7-8 to TRBJ1-1; perhaps TRBD1 as D (5 bases). Germline assignment: CDR1 SGHVS and CDR2 FQNEAQ. This CDR3 comprises 14 residues. The ends were cut back, 8 bases at V and 1 base at J, with 14 bases in the middle. In nucleotides, the CDR3 is TGTGCCAGCGTCCCGGGGCACTCGAACACTGAAGCTTTCTTT. Translating it yields CASVPGHSNTEAFF.

J is TRBJ1-6 and V is TRBV11-2; 8 bases line up with TRBD1. The V and J ends lost 6 bases and 4 bases, in that order; junction bases with no gene match: 14. The CDR3 loop spans 18 amino acids. Looked up from germline, CDR1 is SGHAT and CDR2 is FQNNGV. The CDR3 bases are TGTGCCAGCAGTCCTACCTCGGACAGGGTCAATTATAATTCACCCCTCCACTTT. Protein: CASSPTSDRVNYNSPLHF. Full variable domain (rest looked up from reference TRBV11-2 and TRBJ1-6): EAGVAQSPRYKIIEKRQSVAFWCNPISGHATLYWYQQILGQGPKLLIQFQNNGVVDDSQLPKDRFSAERLKGVDSTLKIQPAKLEDSAVYLCASSPTSDRVNYNSPLHFGNGTRLTVT.

The V call is TRBV7-9, the J call TRBJ2-2, with D possibly TRBD1 on 5 matching bases. The CDR3 is 13 residues long. V dropped 4 bases and J dropped 5 bases, with 8 bases sitting between them. Germline V gene lookup returns CDR1 SEHNR and CDR2 FQNEAQ (reference sequence). CDR3 DNA: TGTGCCAGCAGCTCACAGGAAACCGGGGAGCTGTTTTTT. Protein sequence: CASSSQETGELFF.

This clonotype was observed a few times. The V call is TRBV10-3, the J call TRBJ1-2; possibly TRBD1 for D (6 bases). CDR3 length: 14 amino acids. Germline V gene lookup returns CDR1 ENHRY and CDR2 SYGVKD. The V end was cut by 2 bases, the J end by 6 bases, with 13 bases between. The CDR3 is CAISEGRGRDGYTF. CDR3 nucleotide sequence: TGTGCCATCAGTGAGGGCAGGGGAAGGGATGGCTACACCTTC.

V and J are TRBV5-6 and TRBJ1-2; D ambiguous. The germline V and J ends were trimmed by 1 base and 2 bases, with 6 bases remaining between them. The CDR3 has 13 residues. Germline values: CDR1 SGHDT, CDR2 YYEEEE. Here the CDR3 reads CASSLWRNYGYTF. Here the CDR3 DNA reads TGTGCCAGCAGCTTGTGGAGAAACTATGGCTACACCTTC.

There are a few counts of this clonotype. V usage is TRBV7-3 and J usage is TRBJ1-2; no reliable D call. Trimming shortened V by 0 bases and J by 8 bases, and 19 bases separated the two germline ends. Germline V lookup: CDR1 SGHTA, CDR2 FQGTGA. CDR3 length: 16 amino acids. CDR3 DNA: TGTGCCAGCAGCTTAACGGCAGGCCCCCTAACGTACGGCTACACCTTC. It specifies CASSLTAGPLTYGYTF.

This chain joins TRBV5-8 and TRBJ1-6, with unresolved D. In germline, CDR1 is SGHTS, CDR2 YDEGEE. This CDR3 is 14 amino acids long. The V end lost 4 bases, the J end lost 7 bases, and 12 bases lay between the germline ends. Written as DNA, the CDR3 is TGTGCCAGCAGCCTAGGACGAGAGAATTCACCCCTCCACTTT. This translates into CASSLGRENSPLHF.